The T cell receptor beta chain under discussion was sequenced for a study of shared clonotypes between healthy human individuals (dated by TCRdb to about 2020). For the study in its entirety: The cohort comprised two women and a few men aged 18 to 49 years. Different laboratories and diverse techniques were used to prepare libraries and sequence TCR repertoires, to increase sequencing depth and limit assay-specific biases. Leukapheresis yielded between about 0.94 and 8.9 billion PBMCs per donor. For each donor, CD4 naive and CD4 memory were each run on three plates, CD8 naive on two plates, and CD8 memory on one plate. To estimate repertoire size and how much clonotype sharing occurs between individuals, the study deeply sequenced the blood TCR repertoires of 5 or 6 healthy adults. Study-level results and caveats: Clonotypes shared by all four sorted-subset donors showed higher generation probabilities than non-shared clonotypes. Based on pairwise subsampling, the degree of clonotype sharing among donors was expected to be affected by sequencing depth. Because the study included only a small number of donors, the genetic and exposure-history diversity represented was limited. Larger estimated clonotype richness was generally found for naive subsets than for memory subsets. When several donors were compared, the shared fraction of clonotypes was around 4.6% for naive CD4, 3.5% for naive CD8, 2% to 2.5% for memory CD4, and under 0.5% for memory CD8. Even with the large sequencing depth, rarefaction of the sorted-subset datasets indicated that sequencing was incomplete. Sampling was restricted to blood, and TCR repertoires in tissues likely differ from the TCR repertoires found in blood.

Using the deep immunoSEQ assay, multiplex PCR amplified TCR CDR3 regions from genomic DNA. Extracted genomic DNA from each cell subset was spread evenly across all wells of several immunoSEQ 96-well plates, with each plate serving as a replicate. For sorted subsets, around 200 ng genomic DNA, equal to some 30,000 T cell genomes, was loaded into each replicate PCR. Purified libraries were quantified with a Qubit 3.0 fluorometer, sized on a Bioanalyzer 2100, and re-quantified with the KAPA Library Quantification kit. Every immunoSEQ 96-well plate was sequenced on a dedicated single-read 150-cycle Illumina NextSeq 550 flow cell. In the original analysis: Because only junctional sequences without quality scores were contained in the immunoSEQ output, filtering matching that applied to full-length reads could not be performed. To assign V/J genes and CDR3, sequences were annotated using PyIR, a Python wrapper for IgBLAST v1.9, with IMGT germline references. Any read was removed if the V/J assignment was weak (E-value above 1e-6), the CDR3 was missing, or the read contained stop codons, out-of-frame junctions, or ambiguous translated residues. A V3J clonotype was defined by an identical inferred V gene, J gene, and CDR3 amino acid sequence. Percentage overlap between repertoires was calculated by dividing the number of shared unique clonotypes by the size of the smaller repertoire. RTK rarefaction, the Chao1 estimator, and Recon v2.1 estimates of unobserved clonotypes were used to assess repertoire richness. Generation probabilities for all TCRbeta clonotypes obtained by the gDNA method from a few donors were computed using OLGA. Held by TCRdb, this immuneACCESS table contains in-frame sequences only and omits some clones. Under half of the omission traces to an unresolved V gene where checked; the cause of the rest is unknown. V and J calls and clone size are given by that table; D and trimming were obtained from the DNA. In this sample the table shows 650,000 to 700,000 clones, about nine tenths of which occur a single time. Clones ranked in the top ten supply 30% to 35% of the sample.

The donors were healthy, HIV-negative adults who had no recently reported acute infections or vaccinations. All donors were Caucasian adults living in Nashville, Tennessee, USA. The CD8 memory samples were a combination of magnetically selected CD45RO+ cells and CCR7-negative CD45RA+ effector memory (TemRA) cells. Blood was obtained by leukapheresis, after which PBMCs were separated by Ficoll-Histopaque density gradient centrifugation and cryopreserved in liquid nitrogen vapor phase. Purity and quantity of every magnetically sorted T cell population were checked by analytical flow cytometry. From each sorted fraction, genomic DNA was isolated and quantified by UV absorbance on a Nanodrop 2000c. This clone appeared a few times. The antigen it binds to is not known. Nothing much larger sits one base from this clone, and base qualities are not available. V is trimmed back by 5 bases and J by 6 bases, and the junction contains 5 bases that no gene match accounts for. The CDR3, from cysteine to phenylalanine, totals 13 residues. This entry keeps only the CDR3 DNA: 39 bases, framed from base 1. The germline V gene (reference sequence) gives CDR1 as SEHNR and CDR2 as FQNEAQ.

The clonotype comes from a man between 18 and 29 years old in good health. Some clones in this sample may be carry-over from other donors' samples. The rearranged segments are TRBV7-9 and TRBJ2-7, and TRBD1 matches 9 of the central bases. Input material: memory CD8+ T cells from PBMCs. The intended sense of this specimen's cell subset or site label: CD45RO+ cells pooled with CCR7-negative TemRA cells. Here is the DNA: TGTGCCAGCAGCCTACAGGGGGCGCTCGAGCAGTACTTC. This gives the protein CASSLQGALEQYF. The full variable domain, with segments outside the CDR3 supplied by the reference TRBV7-9 and TRBJ2-7 proteins, appears as DTGVSQNPRHKITKRGQNVTFRCDPISEHNRLYWYRQTLGQGPEFLTYFQNEAQLEKSRLLSDRFSAERPKGSFSTLEIQRTEQGDSAMYLCASSLQGALEQYFGPGTRLTVT.